This T cell receptor beta chain was profiled in a study of control samples from healthy donors and cancer patients. The CDR3 covers 16 residues. Germline CDR1 LGHNA, CDR2 YNFKEQ. Losses at the gene ends were 4 bases for V and 4 bases for J; bases not matched to a gene: 9. Data came from immunoSEQ multiplex PCR; TCRdb stores just in-frame clones and leaves some out. In the table there are around 150,000 clones, over 95% of which are singletons. This TCR came from a woman in her twenties or thirties in good health. The sequenced material came from blood. The genes are TRBV4-2 and TRBJ1-1; the match to TRBD1 covers 10 bases. CDR3 in DNA: TGTGCCAGCAGCCTCGGACAGGGGGGGGCGGTCACTGAAGCTTTCTTT. Amino acids: CASSLGQGGAVTEAFF.